The clone carrying this T cell receptor beta chain was observed at least ten times. The data were taken from a study of regulatory T cells in long-lasting Graves disease. In building TCR beta libraries, iRepertoire HTBI primers were used together with Arm-PCR of CDR3 regions. TCRdb reanalysed the multiplex PCR reads using MiXCR and keeps one entry per CDR3 protein. Of 600,000 to 800,000 distinct CDR3 sequences listed, 30% are singletons. The sample's time point: persistent/refractory GD, antithyroid drugs over 5 years with positive TRAb. Isolated PBMC RNA provided the starting material for the TCR library. The V gene end was trimmed by 4 bases and the J gene end by 2 bases; junction bases not matched to a gene: 9. Germline V gene data show CDR1 as DFQATT and CDR2 as SNEGSKA (reference sequence). This CDR3 is 15 amino acids long.

The starting material was peripheral blood mononuclear cells (PBMCs), obtained when the disease was refractory, from a patient treated with antithyroid drugs. This sequence joins TRBV20-1 and TRBJ2-7; 9 positions match TRBD2. This receptor was obtained from a female donor with Graves disease. CDR3 in DNA: TGCAGTGCTATACCCCTTGCGGGGGGGACCTACGAGCAGTACTTC. This gives the protein CSAIPLAGGTYEQYF.